What follows are 10 T cell receptor beta chains derived from one specimen sequenced in a study of cytotoxic CD8 clonotypes in ibrutinib-treated CLL (dated by TCRdb to the early 2020s). The library was produced with the immunoSEQ multiplex PCR assay. TCRdb carries this immuneACCESS record with in-frame sequences only. Its versions omit some clonotypes, under half of them owing to an unresolved V gene in the studies checked, with the rest unexplained. The sample includes around 310,000 clones, with 80% observed a single time. The biggest ten clones account for 6.5% to 8.5% of the sample. The material was PBMCs, obtained before ibrutinib treatment. These receptors were taken from a human donor with chronic lymphocytic leukemia.

This chain links TRBV10-1 with TRBJ1-5, with TRBD1 matching 7 bases. This CDR3 comprises 15 residues. Germline CDR1 WNHNN, CDR2 SYGVQD (reference sequence). The trim removed 5 bases at V and 7 bases at J, leaving 11 bases unmatched. The CDR3 bases are TGCGCCAGCAGTCCAGGGGGGCTGCACACCCAGCCCCAGCATTTT. Translated, it gives CASSPGGLHTQPQHF.

The genes are TRBV21-1 and TRBJ2-7; the table's D call of TRBD2 was not tested on the DNA. TRBV21-1 is a documented pseudogene. This CDR3 region has 19 residues. The CDR3 DNA sequence: TGTGCCAGCAGCAAAGGACTGGCACCCCGGACTAGCGGGAGTTACGAGCAGTACTTC. Its protein product is CASSKGLAPRTSGSYEQYF.

The chain carries TRBV6-6 and TRBJ1-1; D is uncertain. Germline-derived CDR1 and CDR2 are MNHNY and SVGAGI (reference sequence). The CDR3 totals 13 residues. V dropped 3 bases and J dropped 1 base, with 6 bases sitting between them. In nucleotides, the CDR3 is TGTGCCAGCAGTTATGTGGAGAACACTGAAGCTTTCTTT. Its translation: CASSYVENTEAFF.

CDR3 in DNA: TGCAGTGCACCCTCACCGGATACGCAGTATTTT. Protein sequence: CSAPSPDTQYF. The V call is TRBV20-1, the J call TRBJ2-3; D not resolved. This CDR3 spans 11 amino acids. The germline V and J ends were trimmed by 6 bases and 6 bases, with 10 bases remaining between them. From germline, CDR1 is DFQATT and CDR2 SNEGSKA (reference sequence).

This chain joins TRBV5-4 and TRBJ1-1; D is uncertain. V was trimmed by 0 bases and J by 1 base, leaving 4 bases between them. Germline V gene data show CDR1 as SGHNT and CDR2 as YYREEE (reference sequence). CDR3 length: 13 amino acids. CDR3 amino acids: CASSLVTNTEAFF. Here the CDR3 DNA reads TGTGCCAGCAGCTTGGTCACGAACACTGAAGCTTTCTTT.

The chain employs TRBV5-5 and TRBJ2-7; tentative D call: TRBD2 (5 bases). Trimming stripped 0 bases from V and 5 bases from J, with 12 bases between. Germline CDR1 reads SGHKS; CDR2 reads YYEKEE (reference sequence). The CDR3 is made up of 14 amino acids. Here the CDR3 reads CASSLGQLVNEQYF. In DNA, the CDR3 is TGTGCCAGCAGCTTGGGGCAACTAGTAAACGAGCAGTACTTC.

The chain couples TRBV7-8 to TRBJ2-7, with a weak D call TRBD2 (5 bases). In germline, CDR1 is SGHVS, CDR2 FQNEAQ. The CDR3 has 16 residues. Trimming removed 1 base from V and 0 bases from J, with 13 bases in between. CDR3 protein: CASSLVASRNSYEQYF. In DNA form, the CDR3 reads TGTGCCAGCAGCTTAGTCGCTAGCAGAAACTCCTACGAGCAGTACTTC.

This clone was seen only a few times. This chain's CDR3 is CAISEGTSLETQYF. For the CDR3, the DNA is TGTGCCATCAGCGAGGGGACTAGCCTTGAGACCCAGTACTTC. The rearrangement links TRBV10-3 to TRBJ2-5, with 9 positions matching TRBD2. V shed 6 bases, J shed 5 bases, and the junction held 7 bases outside the gene matches. Germline values: CDR1 ENHRY, CDR2 SYGVKD. The CDR3 length is 14 residues.

J is TRBJ2-7 and V is TRBV19; 7 positions agree with TRBD1. The germline gives CDR1 LNHDA, CDR2 SQIVND (reference sequence). V shed 2 bases and J 0 bases; nucleotides not matched to a gene: 7. This CDR3 region has 16 residues. CDR3 amino acids: CASSINGQEFSYEQYF. CDR3 nucleotide sequence: TGTGCCAGTAGTATAAACGGACAGGAGTTCTCCTACGAGCAGTACTTC.

This sequence joins TRBV6-5 and TRBJ1-1; no firm D call. The CDR3 has 14 amino acids. CDR1 MNHEY and CDR2 SVGAGI come from the germline V gene. Trimming removed 0 bases from V and 2 bases from J, with 7 bases in between. The CDR3 spells CASSYSMGNTEAFF. In nucleotides, the CDR3 is TGTGCCAGCAGTTACTCTATGGGTAACACTGAAGCTTTCTTT.